Below are 17 T cell receptor beta chains sequenced from a single sample in a study of shared clonotypes between healthy human individuals (dated by TCRdb to the early 2020s). The library was obtained by the immunoSEQ multiplex PCR assay. Drawn from immuneACCESS, this table holds only the in-frame rearrangements with V and J called that TCRdb kept. Clones are partly lost; checked studies trace under half to an unresolved V gene and leave the rest unexplained. This sample lists 300,000 to 400,000 clones; 74% were detected once. The ten largest make up about a tenth of the sample. Specimen: memory CD4+ T cells sorted from blood. The sample's cell subset or site label, in plain terms: CD45RA-negative fraction. All receptors derive from a young man in good health.

This chain uses TRBV6-9 with TRBJ1-5; 7 nucleotides match TRBD1. Germline values: CDR1 MNHGY, CDR2 SVAAGI. J was trimmed by 2 bases and V by 3 bases; bases with no gene match: 1. This CDR3 comprises 14 residues. CDR3 residues: CASSYQGGNQPQHF. The CDR3 DNA follows: TGTGCCAGCAGTTACCAGGGGGGCAATCAGCCCCAGCATTTT.

The CDR3 DNA reads TGTGCTAGTGGTTTTGAGGGAGGGCTCGGGGAGCTGTTTTTT. Its protein is CASGFEGGLGELFF. V usage is TRBV12-5 and J usage is TRBJ2-2, with TRBD2 identical over 7 bases. Trimming took 3 bases from V and 7 from J; bases not matched to a gene: 5. The germline gives CDR1 LGHNT, CDR2 FRNRAP. This CDR3 has 14 residues. The full variable domain, in which reference TRBV12-5 and TRBJ2-2 provide the parts outside the CDR3, is DARVTQTPRHKVTEMGQEVTMRCQPILGHNTVFWYRQTMMQGLELLAYFRNRAPLDDSGMPKDRFSAEMPDATLATLKIQPSEPRDSAVYFCASGFEGGLGELFFGEGSRLTVL.

This chain connects TRBV6-6 to TRBJ1-2, with D possibly matching TRBD1 (6 bases). CDR1 MNHNY and CDR2 SVGAGI come from the germline V gene (reference sequence). Trimming took off 6 bases at V and 6 bases at J, with 14 bases between the two ends. This CDR3 spans 13 amino acids. The CDR3 reads CASSPIQGNGYTF. DNA for the CDR3: TGTGCCAGCAGCCCAATCCAGGGGAATGGCTACACCTTC.

To note about this clone: One junction end does not reproduce the germline sequence, and a read error may be involved. The V call is TRBV5-1, the J call TRBJ2-1; D is ambiguous. The CDR3 is made up of 11 amino acids. Looked up from germline, CDR1 is SGHRS and CDR2 is YFSETQ. The CDR3 DNA is TGTGCCAGCAGCCGTTTCTATGAGCAGTTCTTC. Its translation: CASSRFYEQFF.

This chain connects TRBV11-2 to TRBJ2-3; TRBD2 agrees at 12 bases. The CDR3 contains 19 residues. Germline lookup yields CDR1 SGHAT and CDR2 FQNNGV. The ends lost 5 bases at V and 0 bases at J; junction bases unmatched: 12. Here the CDR3 reads CASSHIQLAGGLSTDTQYF. The CDR3 DNA reads as TGTGCCAGCAGCCACATTCAACTAGCGGGAGGACTGAGCACAGATACGCAGTATTTT.

This clone was counted many times. Other DNA sequences from this sample encode an identical CDR3 as well. The chain has TRBV18 and TRBJ1-3; D unclear. The germline gives CDR1 KGHSH, CDR2 LQKENI. This CDR3 is built from 13 residues. Trimming left V 6 bases short and J 4 bases short, with 10 bases between. CDR3 nucleotide sequence: TGTGCCAGCTCGCTAATCTCAGGAAACACCATATATTTT. Amino acid sequence: CASSLISGNTIYF.

This chain joins TRBV9 and TRBJ2-3; TRBD2 might be the D (5 bases). The V gene's germline CDR1 is SGDLS and CDR2 YYNGEE. V was shortened by 3 bases and J by 1 base, with 24 bases between the two germline ends. This CDR3 has 19 amino acids. For the CDR3, the DNA is TGTGCCAGCAGCGCACAAGGGTCCTTGGGAGCCGGTCGCACAGATACGCAGTATTTT. Translating gives CASSAQGSLGAGRTDTQYF.

The chain combines TRBV29-1 with TRBJ2-1; the D gene is possibly TRBD1 (5 bases). The CDR3 consists of 12 residues. Trimming removed 6 bases at V and 10 bases at J, with 16 bases between. Per germline, CDR1 SQVTM and CDR2 ANQGSEA. CDR3 nucleotides: TGCAGCGTGGCTCAGGGTACTCGGGAGCAGTTCTTC. Translating gives CSVAQGTREQFF.

Points on this clone: The junction does not match germline at one end; this may be a read error. Here the CDR3 DNA reads TGTGCCGGGAGCGGGAGGGCCGCCAATGAGCAGTTCTTC. It specifies CAGSGRAANEQFF. The gene calls are TRBV30 and TRBJ2-1; 10 bases are a match to TRBD2. The CDR3 spans 13 residues. Germline CDR1 GTSNPN, CDR2 SVGIG (reference sequence).

The genes are TRBV7-6 and TRBJ2-7; D uncertain. Germline lookup yields CDR1 SGHVS and CDR2 FNYEAQ. V lost 3 bases and J 6 bases, leaving 9 bases between the germline ends. CDR3 size: 12 residues. CDR3 nucleotides: TGTGCCAGCAGCTTCCAGGCTTCCGAGCAGTACTTC. It translates to CASSFQASEQYF.

The chain employs TRBV11-2 and TRBJ1-2, with D unresolved. Trimming took 3 bases from V and 7 from J, leaving 12 bases between them. The CDR3 runs 13 residues. Germline lookup yields CDR1 SGHAT and CDR2 FQNNGV. The CDR3: CASSLSAGPGYTF. For the CDR3, the DNA is TGTGCCAGCAGCTTGTCGGCAGGCCCTGGCTACACCTTC.

This chain uses TRBV9 with TRBJ2-3, with TRBD2 matching 7 bases. J was trimmed by 2 bases and V by 0 bases; bases with no gene match: 3. This CDR3 contains 15 residues. The germline V gene encodes CDR1 SGDLS and CDR2 YYNGEE. CDR3 nucleotides: TGTGCCAGCAGCGTAGACGGGAGGATCACAGATACGCAGTATTTT. It yields the protein CASSVDGRITDTQYF.

V and J are TRBV6-1 and TRBJ2-7; D might be TRBD1 (5 bases). Looked up from germline, CDR1 is MNHNS and CDR2 is SASEGT. The V gene lost 4 bases and the J gene lost 2 bases, with 15 bases spanning the gap. The CDR3 extends over 15 amino acids. The CDR3 DNA sequence: TGTGCCAGCAGTGCACTATCAGGGTCTCCCTACGAGCAGTACTTC. Amino acids: CASSALSGSPYEQYF.

V usage is TRBV7-2 and J usage is TRBJ2-1; D is unclear. The CDR3 is 13 amino acids. V lost 3 bases and J lost 4, with 7 bases in between. CDR1 SGHTA and CDR2 FQGNSA come from the germline V gene. CDR3 nucleotide sequence: TGTGCCAGCAGCTTCATAGCATACAATGAGCAGTTCTTC. Translating gives CASSFIAYNEQFF.

The rearrangement joins TRBV19 to TRBJ1-5; maybe TRBD1 (5 bases). The V end was cut by 4 bases, the J end by 3 bases, with 10 bases between. CDR3 size: 14 residues. The germline V gene encodes CDR1 LNHDA and CDR2 SQIVND (reference sequence). The CDR3 nucleotides are TGTGCCAGTAGTACGGCGGGGGTCAATCAGCCCCAGCATTTT. Its protein product is CASSTAGVNQPQHF.

V usage is TRBV27 and J usage is TRBJ2-3; TRBD2 is a possible D gene (5 bases). CDR1 is MNHEY, CDR2 SMNVEV, per germline (reference sequence). V gave up 5 bases and J gave up 4 bases, with 13 bases separating them. The CDR3 is 14 residues long. This chain's CDR3 is CASSTRYPPDTQYF. The DNA for the CDR3 is TGTGCCAGCAGTACTAGATACCCCCCAGATACGCAGTATTTT.

This clone has a handful of counts. V usage is TRBV10-1 and J usage is TRBJ1-5; 11 nucleotides align to TRBD1. With 0 bases clipped from V and 5 bases from J, the junction kept 3 bases outside the gene matches. CDR3 length equals 16 residues. Germline CDR1 reads WNHNN; CDR2 reads SYGVQD (reference sequence). CDR3 DNA sequence: TGCGCCAGCAGTGAGTCGAGGACAGGGGGCCATCAGCCCCAGCATTTT. Protein product: CASSESRTGGHQPQHF.